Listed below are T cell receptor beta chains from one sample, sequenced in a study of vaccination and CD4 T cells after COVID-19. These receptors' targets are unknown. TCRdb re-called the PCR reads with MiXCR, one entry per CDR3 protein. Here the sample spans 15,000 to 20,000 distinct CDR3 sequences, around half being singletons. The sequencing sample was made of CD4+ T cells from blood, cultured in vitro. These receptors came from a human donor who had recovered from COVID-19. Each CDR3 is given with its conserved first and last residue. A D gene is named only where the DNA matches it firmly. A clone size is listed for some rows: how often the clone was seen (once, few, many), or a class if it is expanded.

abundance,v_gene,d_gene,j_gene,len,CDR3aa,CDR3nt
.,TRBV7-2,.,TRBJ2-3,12,CASRRGTDTQYF,TGTGCCAGCAGGAGGGGCACAGATACGCAGTATTTT
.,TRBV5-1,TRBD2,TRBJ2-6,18,CASSLIGGRYSGANVLTF,TGCGCCAGCAGCCTCATCGGCGGGAGGTACTCTGGGGCCAACGTCCTGACTTTC
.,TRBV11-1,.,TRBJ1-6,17,CASSFRDGSSYNSPLHF,TGTGCCAGCAGCTTCCGGGACGGGAGCTCCTATAATTCACCCCTCCACTTT
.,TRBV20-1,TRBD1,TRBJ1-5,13,CSACDRVGQPQHF,TGCAGTGCTTGTGACAGGGTAGGTCAGCCCCAGCATTTT
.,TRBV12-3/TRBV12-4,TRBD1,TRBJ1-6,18,CASKGGDAGQGYNSPLHF,TGTGCCAGCAAGGGCGGGGACGCGGGACAGGGGTATAATTCACCCCTCCACTTT
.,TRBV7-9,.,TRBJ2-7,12,CASSLGLGEQYF,TGTGCCAGCAGCTTAGGGCTTGGCGAGCAGTACTTC
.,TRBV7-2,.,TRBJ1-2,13,CASSLDGLTGYTF,TGTGCCAGCAGCTTAGACGGGCTAACTGGCTACACCTTC
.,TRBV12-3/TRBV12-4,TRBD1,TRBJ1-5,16,CASSLRTGVGNQPQHF,TGTGCCAGCAGTTTAAGGACAGGGGTAGGCAATCAGCCCCAGCATTTT
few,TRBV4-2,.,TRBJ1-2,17,CASSPKGGGQGDYGYTF,TGTGCCAGCAGCCCAAAAGGGGGAGGGCAGGGCGACTATGGCTACACCTTC
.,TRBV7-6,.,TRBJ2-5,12,CASSLVGETQYF,TGTGCCAGCAGCTTAGTAGGGGAGACCCAGTACTTC
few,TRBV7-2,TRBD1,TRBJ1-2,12,CASSSGQYGYTF,TGTGCCAGCAGCTCGGGACAGTATGGCTACACCTTC
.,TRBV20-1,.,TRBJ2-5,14,CSARPPGLQETQYF,TGCAGTGCCAGACCGCCGGGACTCCAAGAGACCCAGTACTTC
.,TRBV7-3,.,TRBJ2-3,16,CASSSRWGEGTDTQYF,TGTGCCAGCAGCTCCCGTTGGGGCGAAGGGACAGATACGCAGTATTTT
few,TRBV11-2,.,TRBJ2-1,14,CASSLVLFDNEQFF,TGTGCCAGCAGCTTAGTTCTCTTCGACAATGAGCAGTTCTTC
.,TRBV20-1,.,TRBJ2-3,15,CSANSNRGATDTQYF,TGCAGTGCTAACTCAAACCGCGGAGCCACAGATACGCAGTATTTT
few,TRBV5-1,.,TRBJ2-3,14,CASSRLGATDTQYF,TGCGCCAGCAGCCGACTAGGGGCCACAGATACGCAGTATTTT
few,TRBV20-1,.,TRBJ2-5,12,CSAPLGSETQYF,TGCAGTGCTCCCTTGGGGAGTGAGACCCAGTACTTC
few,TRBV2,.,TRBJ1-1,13,CAGTTDSNTEAFF,TGTGCCGGGACGACGGATTCGAACACTGAAGCTTTCTTT
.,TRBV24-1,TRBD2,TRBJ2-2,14,CATSSGGDTGELFF,TGTGCCACCAGCAGCGGGGGTGACACCGGGGAGCTGTTTTTT
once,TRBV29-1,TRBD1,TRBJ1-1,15,CSVGSLDRVNTEAFF,TGCAGCGTCGGATCCCTCGACAGGGTGAACACTGAAGCTTTCTTT
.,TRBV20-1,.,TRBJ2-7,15,CSAREMYSGTYEQYF,TGCAGTGCTAGAGAGATGTATTCGGGGACCTACGAGCAGTACTTC
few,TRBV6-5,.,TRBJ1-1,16,CASSYGYSVMNTEAFF,TGTGCCAGCAGTTACGGGTATTCGGTCATGAACACTGAAGCTTTCTTT
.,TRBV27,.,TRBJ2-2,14,CASSLGSAPGELFF,TGTGCCAGCAGTTTAGGTTCGGCACCCGGGGAGCTGTTTTTT
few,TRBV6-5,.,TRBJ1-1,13,CASSYDSATEAFF,TGTGCCAGCAGTTACGACTCAGCCACTGAAGCTTTCTTT
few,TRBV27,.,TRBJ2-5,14,CASSRSSNQETQYF,TGTGCCAGCAGTCGTTCCAGCAACCAAGAGACCCAGTACTTC